The TCR beta chain under discussion was sequenced for a study of metastatic and nonmetastatic thyroid tumors. Study at large: Repertoires of blood and of tissue (tumor or nodule) from malignant and benign thyroid patients were compared. Overall study results and limits: Benign nodules reportedly had significantly lower TCR beta diversity than malignant thyroid tumors in blood and tumor.

By frequency in the sample, this clone is medium-sized. The antigen remains unidentified. Source study methods: The authors used CDR3 differences across clinicopathological groups to build a distant-metastasis classifier for papillary thyroid cancer. TCRdb re-called clones from the PCR reads using MiXCR. The V and J calls here are based on TCRdb, not the publication. In the table there are about 6,900 clones, roughly a quarter of which are singletons. Thyroid surgery had not been preceded by any treatment in any patient. V was clipped by 7 bases and J by 8 bases; unmatched bases: 14. This CDR3 has 16 residues. Per germline, CDR1 MDHEN and CDR2 SYDVKM.

Input material: adjacent normal tissue. The rearrangement uses TRBV28 and TRBJ2-1; 10 bases agree with TRBD2. This receptor was obtained from a male donor with papillary thyroid cancer or a benign thyroid nodule (not recorded which). Some clones in this sample may be carry-over from other donors' samples. Written as DNA, the CDR3 is TGTGCCAGCACCGGTAGCGGGAGGTATTCAACGGATGAGCAGTTCTTC. It yields the protein CASTGSGRYSTDEQFF.